This T cell receptor (beta chain) was captured by sequencing in a study of CD8 T cells in ankylosing spondylitis. General study results and limits: Blood of patients with ankylosing spondylitis appeared to be characterized by a TCR beta motif of eight highly homologous variants. Relatively scarce in peripheral blood, disease-linked clones were CD8+. There was reportedly significant enrichment of clones that were disease-linked in matched ankylosing spondylitis synovial fluid.

Germline V gene sequence: CDR1 MDHEN, CDR2 SYDVKM. V lost 8 bases and J 1 base, leaving 14 bases between the germline ends. CDR3 length equals 15 residues. As for this clonotype: Its target is unknown.

Quantitative 5'-RACE with molecular barcodes was used to make the TCR beta libraries. TCRdb itself ran the 5' RACE reads through MiXCR, one entry per CDR3 protein. The sample contains approximately 240,000 distinct CDR3 sequences, 24% of which appear only once. The sample comprised blood, either unsorted or a sorted T cell fraction (not recorded which). The chain has TRBV28 and TRBJ2-2; D is perhaps TRBD1 (5 bases). The TCR comes from a male donor with ankylosing spondylitis or in good health (not recorded which). The CDR3 coding sequence is TGTGCCAGCTCGATAGGGGTCAAGAACACCGGGGAGCTGTTTTTT. It codes for CASSIGVKNTGELFF.